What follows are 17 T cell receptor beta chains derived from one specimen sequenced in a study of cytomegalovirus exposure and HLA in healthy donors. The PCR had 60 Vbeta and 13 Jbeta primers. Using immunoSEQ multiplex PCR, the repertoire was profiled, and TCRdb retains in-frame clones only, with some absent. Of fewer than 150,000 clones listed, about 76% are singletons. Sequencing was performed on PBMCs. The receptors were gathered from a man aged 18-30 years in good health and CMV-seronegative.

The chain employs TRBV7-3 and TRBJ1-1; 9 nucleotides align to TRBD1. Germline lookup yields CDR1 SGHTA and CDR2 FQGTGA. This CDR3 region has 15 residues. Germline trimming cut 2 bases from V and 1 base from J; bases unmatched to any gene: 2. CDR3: CASSLAGQGNTEAFF. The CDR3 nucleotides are TGTGCCAGCAGCTTAGCGGGACAGGGGAACACTGAAGCTTTCTTT.

Here the CDR3 DNA reads TGCGCCAGCAGTCCCCCCAGGACAGGAGCGGAGTCACCCCTCCACTTT. It is translated as CASSPPRTGAESPLHF. This chain uses TRBV23-1 with TRBJ1-6; 7 nucleotides agree with TRBD1. TRBV23-1 counts as an open reading frame of uncertain function. The CDR3 loop spans 16 amino acids. V shed 4 bases, J shed 10 bases, and the junction held 13 bases outside the gene matches.

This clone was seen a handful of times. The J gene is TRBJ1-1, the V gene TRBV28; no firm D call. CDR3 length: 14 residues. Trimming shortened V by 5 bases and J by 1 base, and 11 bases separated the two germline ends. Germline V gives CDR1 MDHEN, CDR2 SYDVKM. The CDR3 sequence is CASSRGRENTEAFF. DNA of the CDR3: TGTGCCAGCAGTCGCGGACGGGAGAACACTGAAGCTTTCTTT.

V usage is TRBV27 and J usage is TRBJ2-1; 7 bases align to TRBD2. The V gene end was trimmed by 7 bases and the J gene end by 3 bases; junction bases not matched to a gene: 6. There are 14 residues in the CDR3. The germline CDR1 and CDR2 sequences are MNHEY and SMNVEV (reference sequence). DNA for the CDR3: TGTGCCAGCACTCCAGAGCGGGGCTACAATGAGCAGTTCTTC. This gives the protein CASTPERGYNEQFF.

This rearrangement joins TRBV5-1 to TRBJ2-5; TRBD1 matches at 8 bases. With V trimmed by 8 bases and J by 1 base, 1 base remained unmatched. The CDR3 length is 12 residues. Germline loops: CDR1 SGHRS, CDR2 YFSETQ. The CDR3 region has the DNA TGCGCCAGTGGGACAGGCCAAGAGACCCAGTACTTC. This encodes CASGTGQETQYF. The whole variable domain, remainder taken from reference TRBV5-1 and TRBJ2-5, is KAGVTQTPRYLIKTRGQQVTLSCSPISGHRSVSWYQQTPGQGLQFLFEYFSETQRNKGNFPGRFSGRQFSNSRSEMNVSTLELGDSALYLCASGTGQETQYFGPGTRLLVL.

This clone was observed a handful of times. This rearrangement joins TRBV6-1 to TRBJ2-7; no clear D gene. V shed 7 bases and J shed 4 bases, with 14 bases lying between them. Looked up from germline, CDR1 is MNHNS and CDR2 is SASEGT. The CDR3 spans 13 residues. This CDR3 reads CASTNSRVYEQYF. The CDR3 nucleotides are TGTGCCAGCACTAATAGCCGAGTTTACGAGCAGTACTTC.

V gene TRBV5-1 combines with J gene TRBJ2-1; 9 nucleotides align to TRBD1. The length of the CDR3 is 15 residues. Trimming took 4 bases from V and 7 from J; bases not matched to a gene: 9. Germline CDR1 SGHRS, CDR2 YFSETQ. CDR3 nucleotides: TGCGCCAGCAGCCTAACAGGGGGCCTTGTTAATGAGCAGTTCTTC. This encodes CASSLTGGLVNEQFF.

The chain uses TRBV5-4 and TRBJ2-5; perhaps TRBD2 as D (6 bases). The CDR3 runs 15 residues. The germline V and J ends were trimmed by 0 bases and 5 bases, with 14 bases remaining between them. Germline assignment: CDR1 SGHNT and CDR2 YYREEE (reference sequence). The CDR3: CASSLGSGVTETQYF. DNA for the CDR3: TGTGCCAGCAGCTTGGGATCGGGGGTTACTGAGACCCAGTACTTC.

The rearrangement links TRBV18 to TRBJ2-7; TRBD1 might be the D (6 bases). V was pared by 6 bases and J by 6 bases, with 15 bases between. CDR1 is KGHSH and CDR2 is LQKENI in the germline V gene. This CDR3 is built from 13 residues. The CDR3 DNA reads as TGTGCCAGCTCGGGGGCAGGGTCGGTCGAGCAGTACTTC. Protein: CASSGAGSVEQYF. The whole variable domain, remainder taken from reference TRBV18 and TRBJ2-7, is NAGVMQNPRHLVRRRGQEARLRCSPMKGHSHVYWYRQLPEEGLKFMVYLQKENIIDESGMPKERFSAEFPKEGPSILRIQQVVRGDSAAYFCASSGAGSVEQYFGPGTRLTVT.

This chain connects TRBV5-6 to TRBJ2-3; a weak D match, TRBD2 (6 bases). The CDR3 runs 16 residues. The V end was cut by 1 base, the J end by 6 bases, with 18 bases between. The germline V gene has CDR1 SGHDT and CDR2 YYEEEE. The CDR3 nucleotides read TGTGCCAGCAGCTTGAGTGGAGGGGAAAGGGCGGATACGCAGTATTTT. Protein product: CASSLSGGERADTQYF.

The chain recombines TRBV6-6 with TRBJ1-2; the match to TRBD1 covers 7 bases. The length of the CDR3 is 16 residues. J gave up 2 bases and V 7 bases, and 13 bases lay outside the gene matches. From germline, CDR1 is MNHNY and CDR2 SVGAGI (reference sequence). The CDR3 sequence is CASTPAGRGQNYGYTF. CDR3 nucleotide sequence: TGTGCCAGCACCCCTGCCGGTAGGGGACAGAACTATGGCTACACCTTC.

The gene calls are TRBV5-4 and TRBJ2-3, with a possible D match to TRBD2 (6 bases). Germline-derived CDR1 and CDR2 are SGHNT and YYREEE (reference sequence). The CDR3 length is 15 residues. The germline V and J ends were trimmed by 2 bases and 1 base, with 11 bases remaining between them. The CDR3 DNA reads TGTGCCAGCAGCTTACCCGAGCGGGGCACAGATACGCAGTATTTT. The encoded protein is CASSLPERGTDTQYF.

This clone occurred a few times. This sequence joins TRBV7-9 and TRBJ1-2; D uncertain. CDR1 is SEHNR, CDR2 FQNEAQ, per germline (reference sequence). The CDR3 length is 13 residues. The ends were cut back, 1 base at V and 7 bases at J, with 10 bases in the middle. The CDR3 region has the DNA TGTGCCAGCAGCTTAGGAGCGATCGGTGGCTACACCTTC. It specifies CASSLGAIGGYTF.

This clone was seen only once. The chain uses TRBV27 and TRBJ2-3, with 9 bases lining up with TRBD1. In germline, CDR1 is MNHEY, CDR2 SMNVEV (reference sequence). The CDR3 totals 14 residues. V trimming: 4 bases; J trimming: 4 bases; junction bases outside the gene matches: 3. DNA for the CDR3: TGTGCCAGCAGTTGGGGACAGGGCTCAGATACGCAGTATTTT. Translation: CASSWGQGSDTQYF.

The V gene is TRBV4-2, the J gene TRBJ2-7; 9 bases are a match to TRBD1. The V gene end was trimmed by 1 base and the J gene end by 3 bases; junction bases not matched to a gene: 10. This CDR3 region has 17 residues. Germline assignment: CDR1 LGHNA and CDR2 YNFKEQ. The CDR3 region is CASSQATGQGTYYEQYF. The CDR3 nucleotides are TGTGCCAGCAGCCAAGCCACCGGACAGGGGACCTACTACGAGCAGTACTTC.

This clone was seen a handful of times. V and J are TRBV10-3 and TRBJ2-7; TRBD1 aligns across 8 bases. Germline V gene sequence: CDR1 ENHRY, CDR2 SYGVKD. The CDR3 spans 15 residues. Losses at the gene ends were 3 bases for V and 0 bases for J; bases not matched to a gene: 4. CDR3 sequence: CAISEGTGSSYEQYF. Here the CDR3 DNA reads TGTGCCATCAGTGAAGGGACAGGTAGCTCCTACGAGCAGTACTTC.

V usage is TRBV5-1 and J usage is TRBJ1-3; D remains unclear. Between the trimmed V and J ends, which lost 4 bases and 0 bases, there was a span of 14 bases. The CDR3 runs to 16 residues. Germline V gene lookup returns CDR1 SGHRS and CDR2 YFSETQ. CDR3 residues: CASSLQVIRSGNTIYF. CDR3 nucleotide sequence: TGCGCCAGCAGCCTCCAGGTGATCCGCTCTGGAAACACCATATATTTT.